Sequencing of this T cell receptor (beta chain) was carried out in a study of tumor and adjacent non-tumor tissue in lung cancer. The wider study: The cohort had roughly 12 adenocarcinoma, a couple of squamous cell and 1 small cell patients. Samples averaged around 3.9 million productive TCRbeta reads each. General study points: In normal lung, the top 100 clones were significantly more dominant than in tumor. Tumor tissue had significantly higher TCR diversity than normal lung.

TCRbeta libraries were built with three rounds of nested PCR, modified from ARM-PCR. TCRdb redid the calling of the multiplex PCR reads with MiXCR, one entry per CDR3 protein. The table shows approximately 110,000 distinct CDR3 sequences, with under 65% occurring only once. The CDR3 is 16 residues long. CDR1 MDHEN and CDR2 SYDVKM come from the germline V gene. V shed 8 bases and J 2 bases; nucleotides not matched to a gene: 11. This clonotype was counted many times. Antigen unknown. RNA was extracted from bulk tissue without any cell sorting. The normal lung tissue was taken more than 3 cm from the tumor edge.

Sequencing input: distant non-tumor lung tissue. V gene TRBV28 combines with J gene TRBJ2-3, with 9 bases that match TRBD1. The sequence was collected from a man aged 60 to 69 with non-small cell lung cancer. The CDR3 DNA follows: TGTGCCAGCGCCACTGGGACAGGGCTCCTCACAGATACGCAGTATTTT. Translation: CASATGTGLLTDTQYF.